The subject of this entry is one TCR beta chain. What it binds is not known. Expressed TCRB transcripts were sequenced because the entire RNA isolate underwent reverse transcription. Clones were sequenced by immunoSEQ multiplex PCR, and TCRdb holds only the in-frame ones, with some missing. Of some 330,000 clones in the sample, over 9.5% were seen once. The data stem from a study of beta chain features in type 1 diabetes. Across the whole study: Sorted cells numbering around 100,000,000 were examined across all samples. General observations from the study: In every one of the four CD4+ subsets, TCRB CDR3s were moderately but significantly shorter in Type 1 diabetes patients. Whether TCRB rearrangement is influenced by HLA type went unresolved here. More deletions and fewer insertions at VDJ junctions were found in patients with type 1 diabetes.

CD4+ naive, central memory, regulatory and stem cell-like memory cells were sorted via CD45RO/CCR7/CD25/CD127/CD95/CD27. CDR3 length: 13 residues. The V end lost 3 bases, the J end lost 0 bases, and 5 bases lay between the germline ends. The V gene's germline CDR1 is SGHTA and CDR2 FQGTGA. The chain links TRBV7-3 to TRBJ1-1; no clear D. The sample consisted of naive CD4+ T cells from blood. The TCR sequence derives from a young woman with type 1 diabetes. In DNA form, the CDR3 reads TGTGCCAGCAGCTTCAGGATGAACACTGAAGCTTTCTTT. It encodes CASSFRMNTEAFF.